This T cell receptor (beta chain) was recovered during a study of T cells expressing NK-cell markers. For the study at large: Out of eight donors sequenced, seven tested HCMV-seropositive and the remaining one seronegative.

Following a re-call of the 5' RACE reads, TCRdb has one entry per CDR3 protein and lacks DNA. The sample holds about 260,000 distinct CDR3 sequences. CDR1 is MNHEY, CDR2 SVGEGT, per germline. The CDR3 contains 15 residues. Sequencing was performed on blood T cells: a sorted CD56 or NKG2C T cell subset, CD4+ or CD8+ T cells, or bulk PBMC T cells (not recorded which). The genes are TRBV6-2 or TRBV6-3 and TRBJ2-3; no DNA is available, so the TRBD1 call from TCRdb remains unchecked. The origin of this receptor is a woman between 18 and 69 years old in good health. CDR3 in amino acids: CATWGQSWSTDTQYF.